This TCR beta chain derives from a study of cytomegalovirus exposure and HLA in healthy donors. Overall study findings and caveats: By a later analysis, the bulk of CMV-associated TCR beta chains appeared HLA-restricted.

Trimming took 4 bases from V and 3 from J, leaving 20 bases between them. This CDR3 has 17 residues. CDR1 and CDR2 (germline): SGDLS, YYNGEE. On this clone itself: Its antigen is still unknown.

PCR was performed using 60 Vbeta and 13 Jbeta primers. The assay was immunoSEQ multiplex PCR, and TCRdb's table has in-frame clones only and misses some. The data contain 150,000 or so clones, approximately 75% of them seen just once; the ten biggest clones take up roughly 1.6%. The TCR originated in a girl aged 10 to 17 in good health and CMV-seronegative. The genes are TRBV9 and TRBJ1-5, with D possibly TRBD1 on 6 matching bases. Material: PBMCs. For the CDR3, the DNA is TGTGCCAGCAGCCTACGGGGGGGCAGGGCACTCAATCAGCCCCAGCATTTT. It is translated as CASSLRGGRALNQPQHF. Looking up the rest from reference TRBV9 and TRBJ1-5 gives the full variable domain: DSGVTQTPKHLITATGQRVTLRCSPRSGDLSVYWYQQSLDQGLQFLIQYYNGEERAKGNILERFSAQQFPDLHSELNLSSLELGDSALYFCASSLRGGRALNQPQHFGDGTRLSIL.